The next 20 T cell receptor beta chains were all read from a single sample in a study of regulatory T cells in long-lasting Graves disease. Sequencing libraries for TCR beta were prepared with iRepertoire HTBI primers and Arm-PCR of CDR3 regions. TCRdb re-called the multiplex PCR reads through MiXCR, storing one row per CDR3 protein. The sample records some 370,000 distinct CDR3 sequences, under 25% being singletons. The time point here: persistent/refractory GD, antithyroid drugs over 5 years with positive TRAb. RNA from PBMCs was the source of the TCR library. The sample consisted of peripheral blood mononuclear cells (PBMCs), taken when the disease was refractory, from a patient treated with antithyroid drugs. Receptor source: a female donor with Graves disease.

This clonotype was observed a handful of times. This chain connects TRBV18 to TRBJ2-1; 7 bases are a match to TRBD2. The CDR3 consists of 16 residues. Germline V CDR1 and CDR2: KGHSH, LQKENI. V was clipped by 1 base and J by 2 bases; unmatched bases: 5. The CDR3 DNA is TGTGCCAGCTCACCACGGTCGGGAGGCCCCTACAATGAGCAGTTCTTC. Its protein is CASSPRSGGPYNEQFF.

This clonotype was observed many times. The CDR3 here is CSGKVPGNTEAFF. CDR3 coding DNA: TGCAGCGGAAAGGTACCAGGGAACACTGAAGCTTTCTTT. This sequence joins TRBV29-1 and TRBJ1-1; D ambiguous. Trimming removed 7 bases at V and 1 base at J, with 13 bases between. The CDR3 is 13 amino acids. In germline, CDR1 is SQVTM, CDR2 ANQGSEA.

A few counts support this clonotype. The chain combines TRBV19 with TRBJ1-5; 7 nucleotides align to TRBD1. CDR3 length: 15 amino acids. The germline CDR1 and CDR2 sequences are LNHDA and SQIVND (reference sequence). After removal of 9 bases from V and 1 base from J, the junction contained 9 bases not matched to a gene. CDR3 loop: CASRKDRSSNQPQHF. DNA for the CDR3: TGTGCCAGCCGAAAGGACAGGTCGAGCAATCAGCCCCAGCATTTT.

This clonotype was detected many times. The chain combines TRBV7-9 with TRBJ1-2; 10 bases map to TRBD1. Germline CDR1 and CDR2: SEHNR and FQNEAQ (reference sequence). The CDR3 is 14 amino acids. Germline trimming cut 4 bases from V and 3 bases from J; bases unmatched to any gene: 2. The CDR3 DNA reads TGTGCCAGCAGCTCGGGGACAGGGGACTATGGCTACACCTTC. Protein: CASSSGTGDYGYTF.

The gene calls are TRBV4-1 and TRBJ2-5; D gene uncertain. Germline assignment: CDR1 MGHRA and CDR2 YSYEKL. Trimming took off 0 bases at V and 2 bases at J, with 16 bases between the two ends. The CDR3 covers 17 residues. CDR3 region: CASSQDSYGSRQETQYF. The CDR3 DNA follows: TGCGCCAGCAGCCAAGATTCGTACGGTTCGCGGCAAGAGACCCAGTACTTC.

In its sample, this clonotype was seen a few times. V usage is TRBV18 and J usage is TRBJ1-1; D might be TRBD1 (5 bases). V lost 3 bases and J lost 4, with 15 bases in between. CDR3 length equals 15 residues. Germline CDR1 reads KGHSH; CDR2 reads LQKENI. CDR3 in amino acids: CASSPQGWYSTEAFF. CDR3 nucleotides: TGTGCCAGCTCACCGCAGGGCTGGTACAGCACTGAAGCTTTCTTT. The full variable domain, its missing parts supplied by reference TRBV18 and TRBJ1-1, is NAGVMQNPRHLVRRRGQEARLRCSPMKGHSHVYWYRQLPEEGLKFMVYLQKENIIDESGMPKERFSAEFPKEGPSILRIQQVVRGDSAAYFCASSPQGWYSTEAFFGQGTRLTVV.

The chain is built from TRBV18 and TRBJ2-7; no clear D. Germline CDR1 KGHSH, CDR2 LQKENI. The CDR3 extends over 15 amino acids. Trimming stripped 6 bases from V and 4 bases from J, with 19 bases between. CDR3 amino acids: CASSRRNVGQYEQYF. In DNA, the CDR3 is TGTGCCAGCTCCCGCCGGAACGTCGGCCAGTACGAGCAGTACTTC.

In this sample, this clonotype turned up a few times. J is TRBJ1-1 and V is TRBV7-2, with D possibly being TRBD1 (5 bases). Germline CDR1 SGHTA, CDR2 FQGNSA. CDR3 length: 15 residues. Trimming left V 1 base short and J 4 bases short, with 13 bases between. The CDR3 loop is CASSLEVGRVTEAFF. The CDR3 bases are TGTGCCAGCAGCTTAGAAGTGGGCAGGGTCACTGAAGCTTTCTTT.

This clonotype has a count of ten or more. The chain recombines TRBV20-1 with TRBJ1-5; 7 nucleotides agree with TRBD1. From germline, CDR1 is DFQATT and CDR2 SNEGSKA (reference sequence). The V gene end was trimmed by 1 base and the J gene end by 0 bases; junction bases not matched to a gene: 0. The length of the CDR3 is 14 residues. The CDR3 sequence: CSARGDSSNQPQHF. CDR3 nucleotide sequence: TGCAGTGCTAGAGGGGACAGTAGCAATCAGCCCCAGCATTTT.

The V and J genes are TRBV7-3 and TRBJ2-7, with 7 positions matching TRBD1. The CDR3 contains 13 residues. J was trimmed by 6 bases and V by 4 bases; bases with no gene match: 6. Germline CDR1 and CDR2: SGHTA and FQGTGA. The CDR3 reads CASSSTGVAEQYF. In nucleotides, the CDR3 is TGTGCCAGCAGCTCAACAGGGGTGGCCGAGCAGTACTTC.

This clonotype was seen ten or more times. The rearrangement links TRBV28 to TRBJ1-1; D gene ambiguous. Between the trimmed V and J ends, which lost 3 bases and 1 base, there was a span of 9 bases. The CDR3 loop spans 14 amino acids. CDR1 MDHEN and CDR2 SYDVKM come from the germline V gene. DNA of the CDR3: TGTGCCAGCAGTTTGGTTGGAAAGAACACTGAAGCTTTCTTT. This translates into CASSLVGKNTEAFF.

The chain has TRBV7-2 and TRBJ2-7; a possible D gene is TRBD2 (5 bases). This CDR3 spans 15 amino acids. V shed 5 bases and J shed 0 bases, with 14 bases lying between them. Germline CDR1 is SGHTA and CDR2 is FQGNSA. The CDR3 reads CASSEDFYTSYEQYF. Written as DNA, the CDR3 is TGTGCCAGCAGCGAGGACTTCTACACCTCCTACGAGCAGTACTTC.

The V and J genes are TRBV12-3 or TRBV12-4 and TRBJ1-2; D not certain. V lost 6 bases and J lost 2, with 10 bases in between. This CDR3 has 13 residues. CDR3 loop: CASSRLENYGYTF. The DNA of the CDR3 is TGTGCCAGCAGCCGACTGGAGAACTATGGCTACACCTTC.

At least ten counts were recorded for this clonotype. CDR3 loop: CSVGLAGGPEQYF. Written as DNA, the CDR3 is TGCAGCGTTGGGCTAGCGGGAGGGCCCGAGCAGTACTTC. The chain carries TRBV29-1 and TRBJ2-7; TRBD2 agrees at 12 bases. V was pared by 4 bases and J by 6 bases, with 4 bases of the junction left unmatched. Germline V gives CDR1 SQVTM, CDR2 ANQGSEA. The CDR3 has 13 residues.

On this clonotype itself: Relative to the germline gene, one junction end is altered; a read error may explain this. The J gene is TRBJ1-6, the V gene TRBV2; 7 nucleotides agree with TRBD1. Germline loops: CDR1 SNHLY, CDR2 FYNNEI. CDR3 length equals 19 residues. The CDR3 loop is CASSDPGTETSSYSSPLHF. For the CDR3, the DNA is TGTGCCAGCAGTGACCCCGGGACAGAAACTAGCTCCTATAGTTCACCCCTCCACTTT.

This clonotype was counted only a few times. This chain uses TRBV28 with TRBJ1-2; D gene ambiguous. Germline lookup yields CDR1 MDHEN and CDR2 SYDVKM. This CDR3 contains 13 residues. The V end was cut by 7 bases, the J end by 4 bases, with 13 bases between. In DNA, the CDR3 is TGTGCCAGCAAGGAGGCCGGCGCCTATGGCTACACCTTC. Amino acid sequence: CASKEAGAYGYTF.

V and J are TRBV6-1 and TRBJ1-1; D gene uncertain. With 6 bases removed from V and 4 bases from J, the gap between germline ends came to 18 bases. The germline V gene encodes CDR1 MNHNS and CDR2 SASEGT. The CDR3 has 15 amino acids. The CDR3 DNA follows: TGTGCCAGCAGGACTCAGGATTTCGACGGCACTGAAGCTTTCTTT. Translating it yields CASRTQDFDGTEAFF.

This clonotype has a count of ten or more. One end of the junction varies from germline; a read error may be responsible. This sequence joins TRBV5-1 and TRBJ1-2; 8 bases match TRBD1. CDR1 and CDR2 (germline): SGHRS, YFSETQ. CDR3 length equals 13 residues. CDR3 protein: CASSLTGGDGYTF. CDR3 DNA sequence: TGTGCCAGCAGTTTAACAGGGGGGGATGGCTACACCTTC.

This clonotype was seen ten or more times. The chain couples TRBV28 to TRBJ1-1; TRBD1 agrees at 10 bases. V dropped 7 bases and J dropped 8; count of bases not matched to a gene: 13. In germline, CDR1 is MDHEN, CDR2 SYDVKM. The CDR3 loop spans 15 amino acids. Here the CDR3 reads CASMFRDRGPIEAFF. The CDR3 nucleotides are TGTGCCAGCATGTTCCGTGACAGGGGGCCGATAGAAGCTTTCTTT. Supplemented by reference TRBV28 and TRBJ1-1, the full variable domain reads DVKVTQSSRYLVKRTGEKVFLECVQDMDHENMFWYRQDPGLGLRLIYFSYDVKMKEKGDIPEGYSVSREKKERFSLILESASTNQTSMYLCASMFRDRGPIEAFFGQGTRLTVV.

There are many counts of this clonotype. V usage is TRBV30 and J usage is TRBJ1-2; D is unclear. Germline CDR1 GTSNPN, CDR2 SVGIG (reference sequence). The CDR3 is 11 residues long. Deletions cut 4 bases from V and 8 bases from J, with 11 bases between. The CDR3 coding sequence is TGTGCCTGGAAGGGATCTGGGGGCTACACCTTC. Its protein product is CAWKGSGGYTF.